The sequence of this TCR beta chain was determined in a study of T cells after posttransplantation cyclophosphamide. Findings and limits, study-wide: Skin or GI-infiltrating T cells shared few TRB sequences with blood. Donor-recipient repertoire similarity was low at 1-2 months, rising over year one.

TCRdb keeps only in-frame clones here, not all; method: immunoSEQ multiplex PCR. The sample has about 52,000 clones, around 84% seen once. As regards this clone: The antigen remains undetermined.

J gave up 6 bases and V 5 bases, and 5 bases lay outside the gene matches. The CDR3 is 13 residues long. Germline V gene sequence: CDR1 LGHNT, CDR2 FRNRAP. The TCR comes from a man aged 30-40 years with a blood cancer, CMV-positive, and with a related stem cell donor. The sample comprised PBMCs. The chain recombines TRBV12-5 with TRBJ2-3; 7 bases fit TRBD2. CDR3: CASGPLGGDTQYF. The CDR3 DNA reads as TGTGCTAGTGGTCCCTTGGGAGGGGATACGCAGTATTTT. Variable domain in full (rest from reference TRBV12-5 and TRBJ2-3): DARVTQTPRHKVTEMGQEVTMRCQPILGHNTVFWYRQTMMQGLELLAYFRNRAPLDDSGMPKDRFSAEMPDATLATLKIQPSEPRDSAVYFCASGPLGGDTQYFGPGTRLTVL.